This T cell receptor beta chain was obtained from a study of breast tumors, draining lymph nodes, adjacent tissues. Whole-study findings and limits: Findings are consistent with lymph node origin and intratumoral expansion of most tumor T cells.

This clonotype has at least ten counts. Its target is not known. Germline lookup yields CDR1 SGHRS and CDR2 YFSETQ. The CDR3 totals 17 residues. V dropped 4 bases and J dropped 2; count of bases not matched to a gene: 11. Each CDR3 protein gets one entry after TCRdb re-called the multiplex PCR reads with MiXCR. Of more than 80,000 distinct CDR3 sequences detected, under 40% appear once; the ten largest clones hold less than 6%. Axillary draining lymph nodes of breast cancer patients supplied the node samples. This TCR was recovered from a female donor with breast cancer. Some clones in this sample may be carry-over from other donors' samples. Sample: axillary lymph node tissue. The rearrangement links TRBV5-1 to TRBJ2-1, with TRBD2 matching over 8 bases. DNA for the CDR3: TGCGCCAGCAGCGGTGGCTATACTAGCGGTACCTACAATGAGCAGTTCTTC. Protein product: CASSGGYTSGTYNEQFF.